This T cell receptor beta chain came from a study of beta chain features in type 1 diabetes. The sequenced template was cDNA made from the entire isolated RNA. Produced via immunoSEQ multiplex PCR; TCRdb's table is partial and in-frame only. This table holds about 140,000 clones, less than 9% found once. The germline gives CDR1 SNHLY, CDR2 FYNNEI. The CDR3 extends over 14 amino acids. Trimming took off 7 bases at V and 3 bases at J, with 15 bases between the two ends. This clone turned up a few times. The sample consisted of central memory CD4+ T cells from blood. The source of this sequence is a woman younger than 45 in good health. The rearrangement links TRBV2 to TRBJ2-5; tentative D call: TRBD1 (5 bases). This CDR3 reads CASNIGQAKETQYF. The CDR3 region has the DNA TGTGCCAGCAACATCGGACAAGCCAAAGAGACCCAGTACTTC.